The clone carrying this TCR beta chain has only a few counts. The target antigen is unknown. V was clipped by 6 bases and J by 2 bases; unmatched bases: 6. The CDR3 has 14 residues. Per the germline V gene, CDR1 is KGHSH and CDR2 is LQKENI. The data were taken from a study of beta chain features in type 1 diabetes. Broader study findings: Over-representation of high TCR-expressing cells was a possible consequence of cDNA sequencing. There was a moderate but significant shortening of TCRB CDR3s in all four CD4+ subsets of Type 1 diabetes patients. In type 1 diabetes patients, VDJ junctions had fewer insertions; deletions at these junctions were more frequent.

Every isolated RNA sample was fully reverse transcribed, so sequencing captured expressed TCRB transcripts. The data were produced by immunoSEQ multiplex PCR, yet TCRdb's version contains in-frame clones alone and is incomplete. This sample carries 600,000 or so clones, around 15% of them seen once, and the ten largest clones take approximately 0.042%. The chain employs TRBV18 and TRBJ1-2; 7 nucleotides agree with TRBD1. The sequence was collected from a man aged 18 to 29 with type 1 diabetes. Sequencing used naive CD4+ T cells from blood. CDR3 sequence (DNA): TGTGCCAGCTCCTGGGACAGTGCAAACTATGGCTACACCTTC. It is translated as CASSWDSANYGYTF.